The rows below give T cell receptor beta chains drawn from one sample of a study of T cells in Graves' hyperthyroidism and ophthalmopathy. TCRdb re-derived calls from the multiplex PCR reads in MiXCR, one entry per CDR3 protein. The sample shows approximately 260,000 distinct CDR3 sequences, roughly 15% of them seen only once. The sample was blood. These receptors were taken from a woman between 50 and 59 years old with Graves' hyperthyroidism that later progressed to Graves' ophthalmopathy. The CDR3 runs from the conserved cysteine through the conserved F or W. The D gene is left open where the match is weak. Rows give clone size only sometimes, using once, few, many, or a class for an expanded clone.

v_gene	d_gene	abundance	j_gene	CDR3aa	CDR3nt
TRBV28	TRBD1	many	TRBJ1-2	CASISGTGITNYGYTF	TGTGCCAGCATCTCTGGGACAGGGATCACTAACTATGGCTACACCTTC
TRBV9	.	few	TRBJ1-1	CASSVGSLPSTEAFF	TGTGCCAGCAGCGTGGGTTCTCTCCCCTCCACTGAAGCTTTCTTT
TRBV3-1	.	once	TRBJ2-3	CASSATFRSTDTQYF	TGTGCCAGCAGCGCCACCTTCCGCAGCACAGATACGCAGTATTTT
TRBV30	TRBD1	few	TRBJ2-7	CAWSLGTGSHEQYF	TGTGCCTGGAGTTTGGGGACAGGGTCCCACGAGCAGTACTTC
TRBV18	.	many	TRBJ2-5	CASSPGTAQETQYF	TGTGCCAGCTCACCAGGAACAGCCCAAGAGACCCAGTACTTC
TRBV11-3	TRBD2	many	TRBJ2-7	CASSLAGNYEQYF	TGTGCCAGCAGTTTAGCGGGGAACTACGAGCAGTACTTC
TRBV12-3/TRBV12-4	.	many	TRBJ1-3	CASSTSYRETGNTIYF	TGTGCCAGCAGTACGAGTTACAGGGAAACCGGAAACACCATATATTTT
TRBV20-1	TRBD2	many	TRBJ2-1	CSARDQTSGPLSYNEQFF	TGCAGTGCTAGAGATCAAACTAGCGGGCCTCTATCCTACAATGAGCAGTTCTTC
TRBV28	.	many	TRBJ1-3	CASSFASGGNTIYF	TGTGCCAGCAGTTTCGCCTCGGGAGGAAACACCATATATTTT
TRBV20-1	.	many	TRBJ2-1	CSASGKDLNEQFF	TGCAGTGCTAGCGGGAAGGACTTGAATGAGCAGTTCTTC
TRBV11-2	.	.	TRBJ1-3	CASSYTGIGNTIYF	TGTGCCAGCAGCTACACAGGGATTGGAAACACCATATATTTT